These T cell receptor beta chains were read from a single sample in a study of control samples from healthy donors and cancer patients. The protocol was immunoSEQ multiplex PCR, while the TCRdb copy is restricted to in-frame clones and leaves out a portion. The sample contains around 70,000 clones, around 90% of which appear only once. The source material was PBMCs. These receptors came from a woman aged 45 to 65 with colorectal cancer. Each CDR3 is given with its conserved first and last residue. The D gene is left open where the match is weak. The listing skips clone size in some rows; elsewhere it reads once, few, many or a size class.

V: TRBV2; size: .; J: TRBJ2-3; D: TRBD2; DNA: TGTGCCAGCAGGAAACTAGCGGGGACCCTGAATACGCAGTATTTT; CDR3: CASRKLAGTLNTQYF
V: TRBV6-2/TRBV6-3; size: once; J: TRBJ2-5; D: TRBD2; DNA: TGTGCCAGCAGTTACAGGCGAGCGGGGGGGTGGAAGGAGACCCAGTACTTC; CDR3: CASSYRRAGGWKETQYF
V: TRBV2; size: .; J: TRBJ1-6; D: .; DNA: TGTGCCAGCAGGGACGGTAATTCACCCCTCCACTTT; CDR3: CASRDGNSPLHF
V: TRBV24-1; size: .; J: TRBJ1-2; D: TRBD1; DNA: TGTGCCACCAGTGGGGGACAGTTAGCTAACTATGGCTACACCTTC; CDR3: CATSGGQLANYGYTF
V: TRBV19; size: .; J: TRBJ2-2; D: .; DNA: TGTGCCAGTAGTTCCCCCTCGAGTAGTACCGGGGAGCTGTTTTTT; CDR3: CASSSPSSSTGELFF
V: TRBV7-2; size: many; J: TRBJ1-6; D: TRBD1; DNA: TGTGCCAGCAGCTTCGGGCAGGGGGCTTATTCACCCCTCCACTTT; CDR3: CASSFGQGAYSPLHF
V: TRBV6-5; size: .; J: TRBJ1-2; D: .; DNA: TGTGCCAGCAGTAACACGGTTAACTATGGCTACACCTTC; CDR3: CASSNTVNYGYTF
V: TRBV4-1; size: .; J: TRBJ1-6; D: .; DNA: TGCGCCAGCAGCCAACCCGGCACGACCCATTCACCCCTCCACTTT; CDR3: CASSQPGTTHSPLHF
V: TRBV5-1; size: .; J: TRBJ2-3; D: TRBD2; DNA: TGCGCCAGCAGTCGGGGGGCAGATACGCAGTATTTT; CDR3: CASSRGADTQYF
V: TRBV7-3; size: .; J: TRBJ2-1; D: TRBD1; DNA: TGTGCCAGCAGCGCTCAGGGGGCGGGTGAGCAGTTCTTC; CDR3: CASSAQGAGEQFF
V: TRBV28; size: .; J: TRBJ2-3; D: TRBD1; DNA: TGTGCCAGCAGAAGGCAGGGGGCCGCAGATACGCAGTATTTT; CDR3: CASRRQGAADTQYF
V: TRBV6-6; size: .; J: TRBJ1-1; D: TRBD1; DNA: TGTGCCAGCATCCGGACAGGGGGAAGCACTGAAGCTTTCTTT; CDR3: CASIRTGGSTEAFF
V: TRBV19; size: .; J: TRBJ1-1; D: TRBD1; DNA: TGTGCCAGTAGTACTAAGACAGGGGGCCCTACTGAAGCTTTCTTT; CDR3: CASSTKTGGPTEAFF
V: TRBV7-3; size: .; J: TRBJ2-2; D: TRBD1; DNA: TGTGCCAGCAGCCCAACAGGGGGTGGCGGGGAGCTGTTTTTT; CDR3: CASSPTGGGGELFF
V: TRBV5-1; size: .; J: TRBJ2-1; D: TRBD2; DNA: TGCGCCAGCAGCTTGGGGACGGGGGGGATTGAGCAGTTCTTC; CDR3: CASSLGTGGIEQFF
V: TRBV7-8; size: .; J: TRBJ1-2; D: .; DNA: TGTGCCAGCAGCCCCCGGGACAATACACCTTATGGCTACACCTTC; CDR3: CASSPRDNTPYGYTF
V: TRBV10-3; size: .; J: TRBJ1-2; D: .; DNA: TGTGCCATCACCGTGGGGAGAAACTATGGCTACACCTTC; CDR3: CAITVGRNYGYTF
V: TRBV10-3; size: .; J: TRBJ2-5; D: .; DNA: TGTGCCATCAGTGAGTCTTTTGGGACCTTCCAACTCGAGACCCAGTACTTC; CDR3: CAISESFGTFQLETQYF
V: TRBV5-1; size: .; J: TRBJ2-5; D: TRBD2; DNA: TGCGCCAGCAGCTGGAGGACTAGCGGGGCCACGATGGAGACCCAGTACTTC; CDR3: CASSWRTSGATMETQYF
V: TRBV7-3; size: .; J: TRBJ2-5; D: .; DNA: TGTGCCAGCAGCTTGACAACCCAAGAGACCCAGTACTTC; CDR3: CASSLTTQETQYF
V: TRBV2; size: .; J: TRBJ2-2; D: .; DNA: TGTGCCAGCAGTGAGGACAGGAACACCGGGGAGCTGTTTTTT; CDR3: CASSEDRNTGELFF
V: TRBV30; size: .; J: TRBJ1-2; D: .; DNA: TGTGCCTGGCCCCGAGGAGGGGGCTACACCTTC; CDR3: CAWPRGGGYTF
V: TRBV7-2; size: .; J: TRBJ2-1; D: TRBD2; DNA: TGTGCCAGCAGCGACGGGACTAGCGGGGTCCCCTCCTACAATGAGCAGTTCTTC; CDR3: CASSDGTSGVPSYNEQFF
V: TRBV19; size: .; J: TRBJ2-3; D: TRBD1; DNA: TGTGCCAGCCTGGCCGGGACAGGGGCAGATACGCAGTATTTT; CDR3: CASLAGTGADTQYF
V: TRBV5-6; size: few; J: TRBJ1-2; D: .; DNA: TGTGCCAGCAGCCTAAACAGGGTTAACTATGGCTACACCTTC; CDR3: CASSLNRVNYGYTF
V: TRBV10-3; size: .; J: TRBJ2-5; D: TRBD1; DNA: TGTGCCATCAGTGAGGGGGACAGGGGGCGAGAGACCCAGTACTTC; CDR3: CAISEGDRGRETQYF
V: TRBV7-2; size: .; J: TRBJ1-5; D: TRBD1; DNA: TGTGCCAGCAGCTTAATCCCACAGGGGGAGCAGCCCCAGCATTTT; CDR3: CASSLIPQGEQPQHF
V: TRBV6-5; size: few; J: TRBJ1-1; D: .; DNA: TGTGCCAGCAGTCTAACTAGGGCCTCGAACACTGAAGCTTTCTTT; CDR3: CASSLTRASNTEAFF
V: TRBV18; size: .; J: TRBJ2-6; D: .; DNA: TGTGCCAGCTCACCACCGGGACTTTCTGGGGCCAACGTCCTGACTTTC; CDR3: CASSPPGLSGANVLTF
V: TRBV7-8; size: .; J: TRBJ1-2; D: .; DNA: TGTGCCAGCAGCCCTAGGGGGAGAGCTAACTATGGCTACACCTTC; CDR3: CASSPRGRANYGYTF
V: TRBV5-5; size: .; J: TRBJ2-1; D: .; DNA: TGTGCCAGCAGCTTGTACGGTGAGCAGTTCTTC; CDR3: CASSLYGEQFF
V: TRBV30; size: .; J: TRBJ1-2; D: .; DNA: TGTGCCTGGAGGTCCCGGGCGAACTATGGCTACACCTTC; CDR3: CAWRSRANYGYTF
V: TRBV4-1; size: .; J: TRBJ2-5; D: .; DNA: TGCGCCAGCAGCCAGGACCGGGGGACCCAGTACTTC; CDR3: CASSQDRGTQYF
V: TRBV29-1; size: once; J: TRBJ2-5; D: .; DNA: TGCAACGCGGGTGGACCGGACTACGGTCCCCAGTACTTC; CDR3: CNAGGPDYGPQYF
V: TRBV6-1; size: .; J: TRBJ1-5; D: .; DNA: TGTGCCAGCAGTGAAGCATCGCCCCAGCATTTT; CDR3: CASSEASPQHF
V: TRBV6-5; size: .; J: TRBJ2-3; D: .; DNA: .; CDR3: CASSSSSAGGTDTQYF
V: TRBV9; size: .; J: TRBJ1-1; D: .; DNA: TGTGCCAGCAGCGGGGCGGGGAGCACTGAAGCTTTCTTT; CDR3: CASSGAGSTEAFF
V: TRBV28; size: .; J: TRBJ1-1; D: .; DNA: TGTGCGGTGGCAGAGGACCCTCTGAACACTGAAGCTTTCTTT; CDR3: CAVAEDPLNTEAFF
V: TRBV30; size: .; J: TRBJ2-3; D: .; DNA: TGTGCCTGGAACCCCTTCTCCGCAGATACGCAGTATTTT; CDR3: CAWNPFSADTQYF
V: TRBV27; size: .; J: TRBJ2-2; D: .; DNA: TGTGCCAGCAGTTTATTCCCGGGGATTCCCGGGGAGCTGTTTTTT; CDR3: CASSLFPGIPGELFF
V: TRBV7-2; size: once; J: TRBJ1-3; D: .; DNA: TGTGCCAGCAGCTTAGTTGGGACACCAAATTCTGGAAACACCATATATTTT; CDR3: CASSLVGTPNSGNTIYF
V: TRBV6-6; size: .; J: TRBJ1-2; D: .; DNA: TGTGCCAGCAGTTACTCGTCGGCAGGATCTACCAATGGCTACACCTTC; CDR3: CASSYSSAGSTNGYTF
V: TRBV25-1; size: .; J: TRBJ2-2; D: .; DNA: TGTGCCAGCAGCGGTCCCAAGAACACCGGGGAGCTGTTTTTT; CDR3: CASSGPKNTGELFF
V: TRBV2; size: few; J: TRBJ1-6; D: .; DNA: TGTGCCAGTTCCCTGGGGACACGGGACTTCTTT; CDR3: CASSLGTRDFF
V: TRBV2; size: few; J: TRBJ1-4; D: .; DNA: TGTGCCAGCAGCATGGGGCAGGTTAATGAAAAACTGTTTTTT; CDR3: CASSMGQVNEKLFF
V: TRBV10-3; size: .; J: TRBJ2-2; D: TRBD1; DNA: TGTGCCATCAGCAGAACTCAGACAGGGGGGTCCACCGGGGAGCTGTTTTTT; CDR3: CAISRTQTGGSTGELFF